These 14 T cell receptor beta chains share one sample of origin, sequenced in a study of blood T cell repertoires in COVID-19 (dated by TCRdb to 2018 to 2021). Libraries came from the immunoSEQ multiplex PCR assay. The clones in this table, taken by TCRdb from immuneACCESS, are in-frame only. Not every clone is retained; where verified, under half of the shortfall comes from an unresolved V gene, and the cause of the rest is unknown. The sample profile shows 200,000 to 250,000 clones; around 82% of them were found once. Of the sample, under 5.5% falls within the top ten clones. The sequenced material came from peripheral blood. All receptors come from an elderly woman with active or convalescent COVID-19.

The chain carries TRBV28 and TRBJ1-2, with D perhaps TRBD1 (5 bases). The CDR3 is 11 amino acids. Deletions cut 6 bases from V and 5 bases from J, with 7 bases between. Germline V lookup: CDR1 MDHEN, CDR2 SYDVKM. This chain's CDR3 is CASRRGYGYTF. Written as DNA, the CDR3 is TGTGCCAGCAGACGGGGGTATGGCTACACCTTC.

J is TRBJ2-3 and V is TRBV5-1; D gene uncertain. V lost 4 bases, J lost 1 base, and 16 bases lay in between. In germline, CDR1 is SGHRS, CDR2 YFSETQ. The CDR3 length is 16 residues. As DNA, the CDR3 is TGCGCCAGCAGCCCCCCTAGTGGTATGGGCACAGATACGCAGTATTTT. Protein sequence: CASSPPSGMGTDTQYF.

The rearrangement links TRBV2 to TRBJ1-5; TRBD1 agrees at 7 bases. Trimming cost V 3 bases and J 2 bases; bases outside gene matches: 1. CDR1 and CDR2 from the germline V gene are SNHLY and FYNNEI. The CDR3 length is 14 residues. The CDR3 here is CASSEQGGNQPQHF. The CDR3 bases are TGTGCCAGCAGTGAGCAGGGGGGCAATCAGCCCCAGCATTTT. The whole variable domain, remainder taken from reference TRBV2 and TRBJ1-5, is EPEVTQTPSHQVTQMGQEVILRCVPISNHLYFYWYRQILGQKVEFLVSFYNNEISEKSEIFDDQFSVERPDGSNFTLKIRSTKLEDSAMYFCASSEQGGNQPQHFGDGTRLSIL.

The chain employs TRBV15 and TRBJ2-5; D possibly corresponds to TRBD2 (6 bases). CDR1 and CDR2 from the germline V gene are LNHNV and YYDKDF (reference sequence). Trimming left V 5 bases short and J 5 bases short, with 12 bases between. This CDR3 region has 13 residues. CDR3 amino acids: CATSGAGRETQYF. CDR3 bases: TGTGCCACCAGCGGCGCGGGGAGGGAGACCCAGTACTTC.

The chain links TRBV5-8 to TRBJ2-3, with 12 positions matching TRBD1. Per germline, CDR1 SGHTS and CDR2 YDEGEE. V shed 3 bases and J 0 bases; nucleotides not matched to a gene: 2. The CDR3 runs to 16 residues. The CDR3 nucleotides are TGTGCCAGCAGCTGGGACAGGGGGCGAAGCACAGATACGCAGTATTTT. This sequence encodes CASSWDRGRSTDTQYF.

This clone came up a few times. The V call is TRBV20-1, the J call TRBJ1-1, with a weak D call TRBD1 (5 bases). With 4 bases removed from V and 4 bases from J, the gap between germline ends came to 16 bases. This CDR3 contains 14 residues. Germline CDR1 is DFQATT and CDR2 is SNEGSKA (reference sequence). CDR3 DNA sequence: TGCAGTGCTAATGACCCGTCGGGGGTCACTGAAGCTTTCTTT. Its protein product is CSANDPSGVTEAFF.

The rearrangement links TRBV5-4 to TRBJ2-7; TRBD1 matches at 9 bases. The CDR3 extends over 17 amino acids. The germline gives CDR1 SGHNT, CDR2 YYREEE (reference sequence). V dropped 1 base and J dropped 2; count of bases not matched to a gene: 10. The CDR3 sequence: CASSLSPQGAKTYEQYF. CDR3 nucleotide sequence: TGTGCCAGCAGCTTGTCCCCACAGGGGGCCAAGACCTACGAGCAGTACTTC.

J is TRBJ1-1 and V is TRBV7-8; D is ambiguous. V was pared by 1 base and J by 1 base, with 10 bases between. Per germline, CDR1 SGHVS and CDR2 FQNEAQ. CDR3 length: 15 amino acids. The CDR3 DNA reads TGTGCCAGCAGCTTAGTAGTTACCACGAACACTGAAGCTTTCTTT. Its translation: CASSLVVTTNTEAFF. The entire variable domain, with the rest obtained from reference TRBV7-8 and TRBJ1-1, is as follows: GAGVSQSPRYKVAKRGQDVALRCDPISGHVSLFWYQQALGQGPEFLTYFQNEAQLDKSGLPSDRFFAERPEGSVSTLKIQRTQQEDSAVYLCASSLVVTTNTEAFFGQGTRLTVV.

The CDR3 spells CASSDRDRYAYEQYF. CDR3 DNA: TGCGCCAGCAGCGACCGGGACAGATACGCCTACGAGCAGTACTTC. This chain uses TRBV5-1 with TRBJ2-7; 7 bases line up with TRBD1. The CDR3 covers 15 residues. The V segment lost 4 bases and the J segment 2 bases; nucleotides outside the gene matches: 9. CDR1 is SGHRS and CDR2 is YFSETQ in the germline V gene.

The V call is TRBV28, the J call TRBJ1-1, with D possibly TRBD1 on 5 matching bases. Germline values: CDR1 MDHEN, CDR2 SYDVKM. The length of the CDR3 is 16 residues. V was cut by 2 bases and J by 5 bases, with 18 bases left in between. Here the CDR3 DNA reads TGTGCCAGCAGTTTAGTAGGGGTCGAACGGATAACTGAAGCTTTCTTT. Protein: CASSLVGVERITEAFF.

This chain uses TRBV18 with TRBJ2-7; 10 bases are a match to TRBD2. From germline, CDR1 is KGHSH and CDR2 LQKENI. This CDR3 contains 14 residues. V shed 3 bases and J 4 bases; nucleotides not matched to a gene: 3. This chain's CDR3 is CASSPASGSYEQYF. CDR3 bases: TGTGCCAGCTCACCGGCTAGCGGGAGTTACGAGCAGTACTTC.

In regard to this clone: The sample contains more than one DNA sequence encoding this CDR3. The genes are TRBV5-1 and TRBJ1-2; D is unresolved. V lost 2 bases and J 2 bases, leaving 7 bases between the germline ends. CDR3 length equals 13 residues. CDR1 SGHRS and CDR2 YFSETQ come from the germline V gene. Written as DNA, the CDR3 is TGCGCCAGCAGCTTAGCCGGGAACTATGGCTACACCTTC. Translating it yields CASSLAGNYGYTF.

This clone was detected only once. CDR3 protein: CASRTDPNQPQHF. Written as DNA, the CDR3 is TGCGCCAGCAGAACAGATCCCAATCAGCCCCAGCATTTT. The chain links TRBV5-1 to TRBJ1-5, with no clear D. This CDR3 spans 13 amino acids. The germline V gene has CDR1 SGHRS and CDR2 YFSETQ. V shed 5 bases and J shed 3 bases, with 9 bases lying between them.

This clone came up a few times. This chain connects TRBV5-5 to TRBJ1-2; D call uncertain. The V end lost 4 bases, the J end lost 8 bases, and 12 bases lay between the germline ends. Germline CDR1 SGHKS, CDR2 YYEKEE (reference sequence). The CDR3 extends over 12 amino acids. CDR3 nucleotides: TGTGCCAGCAGCGGCGGGGTGTACGGCTACACCTTC. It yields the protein CASSGGVYGYTF.